The clone carrying this T cell receptor (beta chain) was picked up a small number of times. Antigen: not known. The data were taken from a study of CD8+ T cells in alopecia areata. Reverse transcription of extracted RNA yielded cDNA, which provided the sequencing template. Produced via immunoSEQ multiplex PCR; TCRdb's table is partial and in-frame only. This sample yields about 23,000 clones, of which around 50% are seen a single time; roughly 29% belongs to the top ten. Trimming stripped 5 bases from V and 0 bases from J, with 11 bases between. The CDR3 covers 16 residues. Per the germline V gene, CDR1 is SEHNR and CDR2 is FQNEAQ (reference sequence). Alopecia areata patients provided lesional scalp punch biopsies and peripheral blood, both collected for the study. Study outcomes and limitations: An increase in clonality over normal scalp was evident in lesional scalp, especially alopecia totalis/universalis.

Sequencing was performed on NKG2D-high CD8+ T cells sorted from blood. This receptor was identified in a human donor with alopecia areata. V and J are TRBV7-9 and TRBJ2-6; possibly TRBD2 for D (6 bases). CDR3 protein: CASSHIGGSGANVLTF. The CDR3 nucleotides are TGTGCCAGCAGCCACATCGGGGGCTCTGGGGCCAACGTCCTGACTTTC.